The T cell receptor beta chain described here comes from a study of blood T cell repertoires in COVID-19. The wider study: The origin of the acute and convalescent COVID-19 samples was the United States, Italy and Spain.

Repertoires were generated with immunoSEQ multiplex PCR, while TCRdb's copy carries only in-frame clones and drops some. Among about 300,000 clones listed, around 86% were seen once. Germline assignment: CDR1 SQVTM and CDR2 ANQGSEA. The CDR3 is 14 amino acids. Trimming cost V 6 bases and J 4 bases, with 16 bases left between them. The V call is TRBV29-1, the J call TRBJ1-3; possible D gene TRBD1, 5 bases. The receptor's source is a man aged 70 or older with acute or convalescent COVID-19. The source material was peripheral blood. DNA of the CDR3: TGCAGCGTGGCTTCTGGGGCTGGGGGAAACACCATATATTTT. It is translated as CSVASGAGGNTIYF.